This T cell receptor (beta chain) was sequenced during a study of naive and memory T cell subsets. This clonotype showed up just a few times. Its target is unknown. Alpha and beta libraries were amplified separately from the second PCR onward. Study-level findings and limits: Over 85% of naive TCR sequences appeared only once, unlike memory subsets. In CD4 and CD8 cells, diversity dropped from naive through EMRA. Possibly reflecting memory cells re-expressing CD45RA, a few larger clonotypes occurred in naive repertoires, especially CD8.

Both TRBC1 and TRBC2 were covered by a beta constant-region primer of two equimolar oligonucleotides. The ligated cDNA underwent four PCR rounds using SP2 and nested alpha and beta constant-region primers. MiXCR, run by TCRdb on the UMI-ligation and nested PCR reads, gives a single entry per CDR3 protein. The table has approximately 150,000 distinct CDR3 sequences, around 21% seen once. Trimming took off 2 bases at V and 0 bases at J, with 6 bases between the two ends. The CDR3 has 14 residues. Per the germline V gene, CDR1 is SGHNT and CDR2 is YYREEE (reference sequence). Sequenced input: naive CD8+ T cells from blood. The receptor was isolated from a human donor in good health. The chain links TRBV5-4 to TRBJ2-4; maybe TRBD2 (5 bases). Written as DNA, the CDR3 is TGTGCCAGCAGCTTCGGGGAAGCCAAAAACATTCAGTACTTC. This sequence encodes CASSFGEAKNIQYF.